This T cell receptor beta chain was observed in a study of blood T cell repertoires in COVID-19 (dated by TCRdb to the early 2020s). With respect to the entire study: Samples covering the acute and convalescent phases of COVID-19 were provided by collaborators in the United States, Italy and Spain. The samples were drawn from two sources: the first 160 participants of the ongoing ImmuneRACE study, and 950 to 1,500 subjects contributed by 6 global collaborators. The material from the prospective study consisted of cDNA or gDNA derived from T cells, B-cell-depleted T cells, or PBMCs. Nearly every sample came with metadata listing a de-identified subject ID, COVID-19 status, age in years and sex. Where available, HLA class I and class II types were obtained from metadata supplied by the sample provider rather than from assay-based typing. Subjects who had been exposed to COVID-19, were actively infected with it, or had recovered from it provided the deeply sampled blood TCRbeta repertoires that made up the dataset. The repertoires were released in a freely available public database meant as a resource for research on the immune response to SARS-CoV-2. What the research found in general, with its limitations: Clinical and demographic metadata were provided uncurated, with the amount varying by source and participant.

The collaborating institutions used their own protocols to collect whole blood in K2EDTA tubes. Collaborator samples were shipped for TCRbeta analysis as frozen whole blood, isolated PBMCs, or DNA extracted from either sample type. Points on this clone: No cognate antigen has been identified for it. No per-base quality is available; no much larger clone lies one base away.

TCRbeta CDR3 regions were amplified from genomic DNA using the immunoSEQ Assay, a bias-controlled multiplex PCR. Turning to the authors' computational methods: The number of nucleated cells in each sample was estimated by amplification of reference gene primers within the assay. To quantify the absolute abundance of each unique TCRbeta CDR3 rearrangement, sequence reads were collapsed and filtered. For each sample, productive Simpson clonality was calculated by taking the square root of Simpson's diversity index across productive rearrangements. TCRdb re-hosts the immuneACCESS table, in-frame sequences only. Its copies lack some clones; in the studies checked, an unresolved V gene accounts for under half of them, and the cause for the rest is not known. The DNA was the basis for D and trimming; V, J and clone size are from that table. Here the sample has about 380,000 clones; about 90% occur a single time. The ten largest clones capture around 1.3% of the sample.

From the cysteine through the phenylalanine, the CDR3 covers 14 amino acids. Only CDR3 DNA is held: 42 bases, read in frame from base 1. The V end loses 3 bases and the J end loses 3 bases, and a stretch of 12 bases separates them. CDR1 and CDR2 are read off the germline V gene as SGDLS and YYNGEE. The sequence came from a man aged 35 to 55 with acute or convalescent COVID-19. Sequenced sample: peripheral blood. This sequence uses TRBV9 and TRBJ1-1; TRBD1 is a weak D gene call, 6 bases matching. The nucleotide sequence is TGTGCCAGCAGCGCGCTTCAGGGGTACACTGAAGCTTTCTTT. Its protein is CASSALQGYTEAFF.